A single count supports the clone carrying this T cell receptor beta chain. Its antigen is not known. This CDR3 has 14 residues. Trimming stripped 9 bases from V and 5 bases from J, with 14 bases between. Germline V gene lookup returns CDR1 MNHEY and CDR2 SVGAGI. The record originates from a study of shared clonotypes between healthy human individuals. Study observations and caveats: Clonotype sharing among donors likely depends on sequencing depth. Donors were few, which limited the genetic and exposure-history diversity represented.

Adult Caucasians living in Nashville, Tennessee made up all of the donors. Using immunoSEQ multiplex PCR, the repertoire was profiled, and TCRdb retains in-frame clones only, with some absent. The table includes some 2,500,000 clones, 80% to 95% detected once. This TCR was sampled from a man aged 18 to 30 in good health. Some clones in this sample may be carry-over from other donors' samples. This chain links TRBV6-5 with TRBJ2-6; possibly TRBD1 for D (5 bases). The sequenced material came from naive CD4+ T cells from PBMCs. Documented subset: CD45RA+ positively selected. The CDR3 reads CASTAWGRANVLTF. In DNA form, the CDR3 reads TGTGCCAGTACTGCCTGGGGCAGGGCCAACGTCCTGACTTTC.